This T cell receptor (beta chain) was sequenced for a study of blood T cell repertoires in COVID-19. Whole-study context: The study drew acute and convalescent COVID-19 samples from the United States, Italy and Spain. Nucleic acid was either cDNA or gDNA, and it came from T cells, B-cell-depleted T cells, or PBMCs.

Original processing methods: By means of reference gene primer amplification, nucleated cell counts were estimated. Only in-frame clones appear in the TCRdb table, and some are missing; sequencing was by immunoSEQ multiplex PCR. D and trimming come from the DNA, and the V and J calls and clone size come from that table. The sample holds tens of thousands of clones, approximately 87% seen once. CDR3 length: 15 residues. In germline, CDR1 is SGHRS, CDR2 YFSETQ. V lost 3 bases and J lost 1, with 10 bases in between. The sequence came from a woman aged 70 to 79 with acute or convalescent COVID-19. The rearrangement links TRBV5-1 to TRBJ2-2, with a tentative D call TRBD1 (5 bases). Input material: peripheral blood. DNA of the CDR3: TGCGCCAGCAGCTATGACAGCAGGAACACCGGGGAGCTGTTTTTT. As protein: CASSYDSRNTGELFF.